This paragraph covers one T cell receptor (beta chain) sequence. What it recognizes is unknown. Isolated RNA was reverse transcribed in full, so expressed TCRB transcripts were sequenced. Method: immunoSEQ multiplex PCR; TCRdb's copy keeps in-frame clones and lacks some. The table has approximately 280,000 clones, approximately 16% seen once. The length of the CDR3 is 15 residues. V gave up 0 bases and J gave up 7 bases; unmatched junction bases: 6. Germline V CDR1 and CDR2: SGHRS, YFSETQ. The data were taken from a study of beta chain features in type 1 diabetes. General observations from the study: In comparison with healthy donors, patients had naive, central memory and Treg TCRB repertoires that appeared more similar. When Type 1 diabetes patients were examined, their TCRB CDR3s proved moderately but significantly shorter in all four CD4+ subsets.

The TCR comes from a man between 18 and 29 years old with type 1 diabetes. The chain couples TRBV5-1 to TRBJ1-1; 10 nucleotides agree with TRBD1. Sequenced material: naive CD4+ T cells from blood. CDR3 loop: CASSLGQGASDEAFF. The CDR3 DNA is TGCGCCAGCAGCTTGGGACAGGGGGCGTCCGATGAAGCTTTCTTT.